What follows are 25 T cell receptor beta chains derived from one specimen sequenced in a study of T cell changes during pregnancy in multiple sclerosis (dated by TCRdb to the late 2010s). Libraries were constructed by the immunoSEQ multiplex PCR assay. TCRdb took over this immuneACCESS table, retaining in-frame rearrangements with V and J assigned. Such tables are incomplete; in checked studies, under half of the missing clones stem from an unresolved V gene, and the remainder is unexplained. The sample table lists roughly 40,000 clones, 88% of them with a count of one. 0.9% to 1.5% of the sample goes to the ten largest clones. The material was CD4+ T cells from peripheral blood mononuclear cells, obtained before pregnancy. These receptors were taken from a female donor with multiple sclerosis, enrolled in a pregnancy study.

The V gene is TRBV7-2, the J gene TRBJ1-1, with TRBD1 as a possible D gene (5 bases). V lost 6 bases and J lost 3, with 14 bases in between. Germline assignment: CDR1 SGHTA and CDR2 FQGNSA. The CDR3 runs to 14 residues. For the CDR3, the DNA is TGTGCCAGCAGTCAGGAGGGGCGGGACACTGAAGCTTTCTTT. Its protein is CASSQEGRDTEAFF.

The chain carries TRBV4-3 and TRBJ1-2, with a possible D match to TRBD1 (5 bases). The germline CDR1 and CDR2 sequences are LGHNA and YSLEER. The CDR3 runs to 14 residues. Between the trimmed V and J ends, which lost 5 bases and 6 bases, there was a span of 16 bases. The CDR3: CASSTGAGRDGYTF. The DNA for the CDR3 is TGCGCCAGCAGCACCGGGGCGGGGAGGGATGGCTACACCTTC.

The CDR3 protein is CASSFSGSSYEQYF. As DNA, the CDR3 is TGTGCCAGCAGCTTTAGCGGGTCATCCTACGAGCAGTACTTC. This chain connects TRBV7-2 to TRBJ2-7, with TRBD2 identical over 7 bases. CDR3 length equals 14 residues. CDR1 is SGHTA, CDR2 FQGNSA, per germline. J lost 1 base, V lost 3 bases, and 3 bases had no gene match. Complete variable domain (other parts from reference TRBV7-2 and TRBJ2-7): GAGVSQSPSNKVTEKGKDVELRCDPISGHTALYWYRQSLGQGLEFLIYFQGNSAPDKSGLPSDRFSAERTGGSVSTLTIQRTQQEDSAVYLCASSFSGSSYEQYFGPGTRLTVT.

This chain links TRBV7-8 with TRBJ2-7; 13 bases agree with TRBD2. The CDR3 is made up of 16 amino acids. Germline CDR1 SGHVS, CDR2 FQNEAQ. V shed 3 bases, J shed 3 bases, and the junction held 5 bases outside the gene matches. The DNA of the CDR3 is TGTGCCAGCAGCTTGATGGGGACTAGCGGGATCTACGAGCAGTACTTC. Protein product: CASSLMGTSGIYEQYF.

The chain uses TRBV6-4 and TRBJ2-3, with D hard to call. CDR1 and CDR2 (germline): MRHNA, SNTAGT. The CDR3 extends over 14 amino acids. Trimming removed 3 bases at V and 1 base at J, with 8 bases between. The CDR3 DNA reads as TGTGCCAGCAGTGAGGCGAGCGGCACAGATACGCAGTATTTT. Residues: CASSEASGTDTQYF.

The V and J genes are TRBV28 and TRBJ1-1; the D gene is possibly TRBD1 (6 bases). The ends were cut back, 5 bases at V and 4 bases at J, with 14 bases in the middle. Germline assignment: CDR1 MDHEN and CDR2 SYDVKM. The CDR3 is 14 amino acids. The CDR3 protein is CASSTSQGLTEAFF. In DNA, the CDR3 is TGTGCCAGCAGTACCTCTCAGGGGCTCACTGAAGCTTTCTTT.

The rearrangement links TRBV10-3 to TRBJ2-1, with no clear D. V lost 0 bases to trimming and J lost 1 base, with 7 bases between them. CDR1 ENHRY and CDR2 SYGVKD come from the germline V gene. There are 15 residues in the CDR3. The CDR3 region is CAISESARSYNEQFF. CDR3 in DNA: TGTGCCATCAGTGAGTCGGCAAGATCCTACAATGAGCAGTTCTTC.

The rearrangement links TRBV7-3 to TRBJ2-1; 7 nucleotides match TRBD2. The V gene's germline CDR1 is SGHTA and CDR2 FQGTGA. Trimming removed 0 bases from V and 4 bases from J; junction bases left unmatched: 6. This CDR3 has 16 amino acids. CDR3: CASSLTPLAVYNEQFF. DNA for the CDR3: TGTGCCAGCAGCTTAACTCCCCTAGCGGTATACAATGAGCAGTTCTTC.

CDR3 sequence: CASSLGLAESPQQYF. The CDR3 nucleotides read TGTGCCAGCAGCTTAGGACTAGCGGAGTCTCCCCAGCAGTATTTT. The chain employs TRBV7-9 and TRBJ2-3; 9 positions agree with TRBD2. With V trimmed by 1 base and J by 11 bases, 10 bases remained unmatched. The CDR3 runs to 15 residues. The germline gives CDR1 SEHNR, CDR2 FQNEAQ (reference sequence). Together with reference TRBV7-9 and TRBJ2-3, the CDR3 gives the full variable domain: DTGVSQNPRHKITKRGQNVTFRCDPISEHNRLYWYRQTLGQGPEFLTYFQNEAQLEKSRLLSDRFSAERPKGSFSTLEIQRTEQGDSAMYLCASSLGLAESPQQYFGPGTRLTVL.

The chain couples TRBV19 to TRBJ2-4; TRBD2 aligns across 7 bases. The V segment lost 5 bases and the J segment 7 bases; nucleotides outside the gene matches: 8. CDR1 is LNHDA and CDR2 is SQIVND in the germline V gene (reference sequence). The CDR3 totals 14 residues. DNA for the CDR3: TGTGCCAGTAGTGGGGCGGGGGTAAGCAACATTCAGTACTTC. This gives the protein CASSGAGVSNIQYF.

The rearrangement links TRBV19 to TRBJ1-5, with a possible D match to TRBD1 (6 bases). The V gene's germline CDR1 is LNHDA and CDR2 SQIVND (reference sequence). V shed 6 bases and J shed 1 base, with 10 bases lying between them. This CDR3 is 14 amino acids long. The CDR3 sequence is CASSQGLSNQPQHF. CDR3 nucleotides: TGTGCCAGTAGCCAGGGGCTAAGCAATCAGCCCCAGCATTTT.

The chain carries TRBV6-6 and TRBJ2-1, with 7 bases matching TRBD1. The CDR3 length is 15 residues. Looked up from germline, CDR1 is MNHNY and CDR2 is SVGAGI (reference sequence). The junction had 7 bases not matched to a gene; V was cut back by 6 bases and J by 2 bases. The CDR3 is CASRLDRDPYNEQFF. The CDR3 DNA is TGTGCCAGCAGACTCGACAGGGACCCCTACAATGAGCAGTTCTTC.

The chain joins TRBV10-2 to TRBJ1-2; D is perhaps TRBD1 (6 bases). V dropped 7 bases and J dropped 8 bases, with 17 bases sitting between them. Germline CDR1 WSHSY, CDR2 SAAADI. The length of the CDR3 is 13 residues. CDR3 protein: CASTGEQGGGYTF. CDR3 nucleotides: TGCGCCAGCACCGGTGAACAGGGTGGAGGCTACACCTTC.

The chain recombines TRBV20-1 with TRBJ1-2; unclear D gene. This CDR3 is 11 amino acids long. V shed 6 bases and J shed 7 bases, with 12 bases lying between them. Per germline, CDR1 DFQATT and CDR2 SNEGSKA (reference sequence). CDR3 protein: CSAMTPGGYTF. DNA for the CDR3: TGCAGTGCCATGACCCCGGGTGGCTACACCTTC.

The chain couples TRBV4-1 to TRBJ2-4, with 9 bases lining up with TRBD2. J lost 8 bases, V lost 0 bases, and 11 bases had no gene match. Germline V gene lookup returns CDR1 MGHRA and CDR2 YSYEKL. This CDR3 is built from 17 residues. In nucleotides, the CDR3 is TGCGCCAGCAGCCAAGATGGAAGAAGCGGGAGGTCGGACATTCAGTACTTC. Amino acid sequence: CASSQDGRSGRSDIQYF.

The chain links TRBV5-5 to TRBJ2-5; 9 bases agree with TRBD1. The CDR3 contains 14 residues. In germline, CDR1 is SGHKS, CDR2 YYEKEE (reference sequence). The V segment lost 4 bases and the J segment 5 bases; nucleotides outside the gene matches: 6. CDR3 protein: CASSLQGAGETQYF. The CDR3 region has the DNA TGTGCCAGCAGCCTACAGGGGGCAGGCGAGACCCAGTACTTC. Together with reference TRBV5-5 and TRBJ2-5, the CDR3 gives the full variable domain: DAGVTQSPTHLIKTRGQQVTLRCSPISGHKSVSWYQQVLGQGPQFIFQYYEKEERGRGNFPDRFSARQFPNYSSELNVNALLLGDSALYLCASSLQGAGETQYFGPGTRLLVL.

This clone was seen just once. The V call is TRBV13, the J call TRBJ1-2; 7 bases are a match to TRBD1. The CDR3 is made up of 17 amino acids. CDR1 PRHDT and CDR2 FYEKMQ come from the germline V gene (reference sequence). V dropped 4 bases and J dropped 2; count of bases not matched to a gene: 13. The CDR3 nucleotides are TGTGCCAGCAGCTCGTCCGGGGGACAGAACTTAAACTATGGCTACACCTTC. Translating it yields CASSSSGGQNLNYGYTF.

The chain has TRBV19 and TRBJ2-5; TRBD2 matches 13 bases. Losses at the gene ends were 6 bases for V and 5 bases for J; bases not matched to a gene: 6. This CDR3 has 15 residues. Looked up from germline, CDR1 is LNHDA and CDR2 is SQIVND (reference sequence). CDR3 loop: CASRLKGLAGETQYF. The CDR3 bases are TGTGCCAGTAGGCTAAAGGGACTAGCGGGGGAGACCCAGTACTTC.

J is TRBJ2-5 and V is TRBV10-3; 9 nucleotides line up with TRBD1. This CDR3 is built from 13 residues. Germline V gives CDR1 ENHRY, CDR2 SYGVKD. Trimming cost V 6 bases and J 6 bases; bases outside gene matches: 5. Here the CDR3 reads CAISPGQGKTQYF. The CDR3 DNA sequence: TGTGCCATCAGCCCGGGACAGGGAAAGACCCAGTACTTC.

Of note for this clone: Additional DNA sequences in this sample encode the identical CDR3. CDR3 sequence reads: CASSLARETQYF. The DNA for the CDR3 is TGTGCCAGCAGCTTGGCCCGGGAGACCCAGTACTTC. This chain joins TRBV5-6 and TRBJ2-5; D ambiguous. CDR3 length: 12 residues. V lost 0 bases, J lost 5 bases, and 5 bases lay in between. Germline lookup yields CDR1 SGHDT and CDR2 YYEEEE.

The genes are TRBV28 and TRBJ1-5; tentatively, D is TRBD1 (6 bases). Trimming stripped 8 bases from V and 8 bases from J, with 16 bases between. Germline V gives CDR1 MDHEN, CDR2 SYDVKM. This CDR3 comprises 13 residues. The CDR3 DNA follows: TGTGCCAGCGTATCAGCAGGGGTGGAGCCCCAGCATTTT. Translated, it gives CASVSAGVEPQHF. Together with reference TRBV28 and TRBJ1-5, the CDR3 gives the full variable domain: DVKVTQSSRYLVKRTGEKVFLECVQDMDHENMFWYRQDPGLGLRLIYFSYDVKMKEKGDIPEGYSVSREKKERFSLILESASTNQTSMYLCASVSAGVEPQHFGDGTRLSIL.

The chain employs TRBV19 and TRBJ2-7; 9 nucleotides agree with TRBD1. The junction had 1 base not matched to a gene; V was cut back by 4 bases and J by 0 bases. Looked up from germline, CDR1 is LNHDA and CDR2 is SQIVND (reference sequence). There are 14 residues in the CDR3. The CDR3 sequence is CASSTTGGSYEQYF. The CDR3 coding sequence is TGTGCCAGTAGTACGACAGGGGGCTCCTACGAGCAGTACTTC.

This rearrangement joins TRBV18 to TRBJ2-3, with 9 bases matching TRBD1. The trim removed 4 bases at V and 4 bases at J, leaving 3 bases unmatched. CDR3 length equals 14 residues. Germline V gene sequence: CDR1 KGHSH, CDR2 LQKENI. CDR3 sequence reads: CASSQDRGADTQYF. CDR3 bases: TGTGCCAGCTCACAGGACAGGGGCGCAGATACGCAGTATTTT.

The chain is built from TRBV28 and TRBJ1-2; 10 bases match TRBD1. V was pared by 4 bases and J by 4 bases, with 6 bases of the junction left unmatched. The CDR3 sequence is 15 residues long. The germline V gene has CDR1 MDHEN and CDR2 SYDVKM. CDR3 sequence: CASSYPGQGLYGYTF. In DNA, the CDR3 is TGTGCCAGCAGTTACCCGGGACAGGGGCTCTATGGCTACACCTTC.

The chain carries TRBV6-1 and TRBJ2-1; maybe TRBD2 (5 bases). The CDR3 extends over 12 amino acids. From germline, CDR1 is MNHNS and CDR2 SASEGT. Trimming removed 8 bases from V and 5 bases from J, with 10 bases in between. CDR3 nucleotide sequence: TGTGCCAGCTCAAAGACTAACAATGAGCAGTTCTTC. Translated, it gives CASSKTNNEQFF.